The T cell receptor beta chain described here comes from a study of T cell responses to AZD1222 COVID-19 vaccine. Second-dose intervals of approximately 4 or approximately 12 weeks were pooled. This CDR3 contains 16 residues. Germline assignment: CDR1 SGHAT and CDR2 FQNNGV. The V segment lost 2 bases and the J segment 5 bases; nucleotides outside the gene matches: 9. Using immunoSEQ multiplex PCR, the repertoire was profiled, and TCRdb retains in-frame clones only, with some absent. The sample holds some 120,000 clones, roughly 93% seen once. Study observations and caveats: Females outnumbered males among donors, who were mostly white British; clonal diversity was possibly underestimated. At baseline, just 6 or 7 AZD1222 recipients tested seropositive.

A word on this clone: Its target is unknown.

This sequence joins TRBV11-2 and TRBJ2-5, with TRBD2 identical over 9 bases. This clonotype was sampled from an adult who received the AZD1222 COVID-19 vaccine. The material was peripheral blood, obtained 28 days after the second AZD1222 dose. CDR3 sequence (DNA): TGTGCCAGCAGCTTAAGTTCGGCGGGAGGGCTGGAGACCCAGTACTTC. It yields the protein CASSLSSAGGLETQYF.